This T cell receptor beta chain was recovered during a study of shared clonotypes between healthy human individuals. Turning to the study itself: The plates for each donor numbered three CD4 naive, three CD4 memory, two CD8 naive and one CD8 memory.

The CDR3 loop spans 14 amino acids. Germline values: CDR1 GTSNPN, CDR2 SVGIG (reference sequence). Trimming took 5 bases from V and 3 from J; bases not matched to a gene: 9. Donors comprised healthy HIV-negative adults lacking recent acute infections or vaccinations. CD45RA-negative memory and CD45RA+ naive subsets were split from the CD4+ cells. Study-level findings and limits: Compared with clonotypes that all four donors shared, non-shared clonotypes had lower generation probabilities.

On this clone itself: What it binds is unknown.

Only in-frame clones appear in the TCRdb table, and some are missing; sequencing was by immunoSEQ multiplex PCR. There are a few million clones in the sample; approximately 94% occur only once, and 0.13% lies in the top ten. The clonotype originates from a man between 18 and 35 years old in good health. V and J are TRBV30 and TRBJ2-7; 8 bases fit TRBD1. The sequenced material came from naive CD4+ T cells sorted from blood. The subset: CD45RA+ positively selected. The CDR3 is CAWVGQGLNYEQYF. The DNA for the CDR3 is TGTGCCTGGGTCGGACAGGGCCTCAACTACGAGCAGTACTTC.